The rows below give T cell receptor beta chains drawn from one sample of a study of T cell repertoires in cytomegalovirus infection. TCRdb recomputed calls from the reads with MiXCR, one row per CDR3 protein. Of about 250,000 distinct CDR3 sequences in the sample, roughly 6.5% are singletons; the top ten hold less than 7.5%. Sequenced: PBMCs. These receptors all come from a human donor in good health (CMV status not recorded). Some clones in this sample may be carry-over from other donors' samples. The CDR3 runs from the conserved cysteine through the conserved F or W. Size is omitted from some rows. Given values are once, few, many or a class for expanded clones.

CSVNLDGEKLFF many TRBJ1-4 TRBV29-1
CASSVTGGGTEAFF . TRBJ1-1 TRBV9
CASSLKYEQYF many TRBJ2-7 TRBV7-2
CASSQLAGGDNEQFF few TRBJ2-1 TRBV5-1
CASTFGGSYNEQFF many TRBJ2-1 TRBV2
CASRRRANTGELFF many TRBJ2-2 TRBV6-5
CASSLGSKETEAFF many TRBJ1-1 TRBV7-2
CSARVLGSETQYF many TRBJ2-5 TRBV20-1
CASSPERHTEAFF many TRBJ1-1 TRBV2
CASSLNPLYNEQFF many TRBJ2-1 TRBV5-5
CASSQEDDQADTQYF many TRBJ2-3 TRBV4-1
CSAADEGNEQFF few TRBJ2-1 TRBV20-1
CSVEGSGTDTQYF many TRBJ2-3 TRBV29-1
CASSLGAVRDQPQHF many TRBJ1-5 TRBV7-2
CASSNPGQGQFF many TRBJ2-1 TRBV7-2
CASSQSLNRRGNTIYF many TRBJ1-3 TRBV14
CASSQSSRETQYF many TRBJ2-5 TRBV23-1
CASSPREAFF many TRBJ1-1 TRBV23-1
CASRRDRVMVREPQHF few TRBJ1-5 TRBV19
CATSRDGDRGFQTF many TRBJ1-2 TRBV15
CASSQSPGGPSGGVQFF . TRBJ2-1 TRBV3-1
CASSPISGNTIYF many TRBJ1-3 TRBV7-9
CSASEGAHAGELFF many TRBJ2-2 TRBV20-1
CASSPNPPLLGEQFF many TRBJ2-1 TRBV4-1
CSARTGGREKLFF many TRBJ1-4 TRBV20-1
CASSWGQGSYEQYF . TRBJ2-7 TRBV5-1
CASSLDGQGRYEQYF many TRBJ2-7 TRBV28
CASTSPGTAQPQHF many TRBJ1-5 TRBV6-2/TRBV6-3
CASSLEGLTRGYTF many TRBJ1-2 TRBV7-2
CASSFAPGGETQYF many TRBJ2-5 TRBV7-2
CSVSIDRDEAPQHF few TRBJ1-5 TRBV29-1
CASSLLGGTDTGELFF . TRBJ2-2 TRBV5-5
CASSPIELETRETQYF many TRBJ2-5 TRBV7-8
CASSLPTEGVSSYEQYF many TRBJ2-7 TRBV7-9
CASSILGGVIETQYF many TRBJ2-5 TRBV11-2
CACSSTGGRGDQETQYF . TRBJ2-5 TRBV11-2
CSAMGQGRDEQFF many TRBJ2-1 TRBV20-1
CASYRWSGGFTDTQYF . TRBJ2-3 TRBV27
CASSFLAGEYNEQFF many TRBJ2-1 TRBV28
CASSAGLGEETQYF many TRBJ2-5 TRBV28
CASTNSTDTQYF many TRBJ2-3 TRBV7-9
CSVWTGNGGYTF many TRBJ1-2 TRBV29-1
CASSEFRGDQPQHF many TRBJ1-5 TRBV2
CASSFSGTGGKSPLHF many TRBJ1-6 TRBV12-3/TRBV12-4
CASSLAWQGARMNTEAFF many TRBJ1-1 TRBV7-2